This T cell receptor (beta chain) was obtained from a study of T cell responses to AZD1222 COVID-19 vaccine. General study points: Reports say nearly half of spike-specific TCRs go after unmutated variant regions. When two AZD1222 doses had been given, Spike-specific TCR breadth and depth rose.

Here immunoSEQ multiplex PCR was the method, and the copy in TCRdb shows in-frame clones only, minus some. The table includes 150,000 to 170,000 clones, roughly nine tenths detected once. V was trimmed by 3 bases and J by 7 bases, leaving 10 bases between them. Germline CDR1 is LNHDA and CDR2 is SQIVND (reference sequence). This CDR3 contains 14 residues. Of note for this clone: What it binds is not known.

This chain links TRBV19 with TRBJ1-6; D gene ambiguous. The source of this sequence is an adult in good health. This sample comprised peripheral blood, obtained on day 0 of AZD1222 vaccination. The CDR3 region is CASSMNMGNSPLHF. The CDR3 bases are TGTGCCAGTAGTATGAATATGGGGAATTCACCCCTCCACTTT.